This T cell receptor beta chain emerged from a study of T-cell reconstitution after alpha-beta-depleted transplantation in children. Preparation of the TCRbeta library used unique molecular identifiers. TCRdb processed the PCR reads anew with MiXCR; each CDR3 protein has one entry. The sample has roughly 420,000 distinct CDR3 sequences, about 16% seen once. V dropped 1 base and J dropped 7; count of bases not matched to a gene: 8. Germline V gene lookup returns CDR1 SEHNR and CDR2 FQNEAQ (reference sequence). The CDR3 has 16 residues. The sequenced sample was PBMCs, mostly from graft donor cells, obtained 360 days after TCRalphabeta/CD19-depleted stem cell transplant. The rearrangement joins TRBV7-9 to TRBJ2-1; 9 positions match TRBD2. The TCR was taken from a boy younger than two who had a stem cell transplant for Wiskott-Aldrich syndrome, so the T cells may come from the graft donor. CDR3 sequence (DNA): TGTGCCAGCAGCTTAGGGGCGGGAGGGCCCGTGAATGAGCAGTTCTTC. Amino acid sequence: CASSLGAGGPVNEQFF. Based on the CDR3 plus reference TRBV7-9 and TRBJ2-1, the full variable domain is DTGVSQNPRHKITKRGQNVTFRCDPISEHNRLYWYRQTLGQGPEFLTYFQNEAQLEKSRLLSDRFSAERPKGSFSTLEIQRTEQGDSAMYLCASSLGAGGPVNEQFFGPGTRLTVL.